Listed here are 29 T cell receptor beta chains from one sample, sequenced in a study of regulatory T cells in long-lasting Graves disease. Investigators prepared the TCR beta libraries by applying iRepertoire HTBI primers and Arm-PCR of CDR3 regions. MiXCR was run by TCRdb on the multiplex PCR reads, yielding one entry per CDR3 protein. The table records 600,000 to 850,000 distinct CDR3 sequences, around 30% of them present only once. Time point meaning: persistent/refractory GD, antithyroid drugs over 5 years with positive TRAb. From PBMCs, RNA was extracted and then used to make the TCR library. The source material was peripheral blood mononuclear cells (PBMCs), sampled when the disease was refractory, from a patient treated with antithyroid drugs. The receptor source for this set is a female donor with Graves disease.

The V and J genes are TRBV11-2 and TRBJ1-1, with unresolved D. The CDR3 has 11 amino acids. Germline CDR1 is SGHAT and CDR2 is FQNNGV. The V end was cut by 6 bases, the J end by 8 bases, with 10 bases between. CDR3 loop: CASSFKAEAFF. CDR3 DNA: TGTGCCAGCAGTTTTAAGGCGGAAGCTTTCTTT.

There are many counts of this clonotype. This chain connects TRBV2 to TRBJ1-4, with a tentative D call TRBD1 (5 bases). Trimming shortened V by 6 bases and J by 4 bases, and 9 bases separated the two germline ends. This CDR3 contains 13 residues. Germline V gene sequence: CDR1 SNHLY, CDR2 FYNNEI. The CDR3 coding sequence is TGTGCCAGCAGGGGACGGAATAATGAAAAACTGTTTTTT. As protein: CASRGRNNEKLFF.

The V call is TRBV28, the J call TRBJ1-1; TRBD1 aligns across 7 bases. The CDR3 has 12 amino acids. The V gene's germline CDR1 is MDHEN and CDR2 SYDVKM. V shed 2 bases and J 8 bases; nucleotides not matched to a gene: 2. The CDR3 spells CASSLPGQEAFF. Written as DNA, the CDR3 is TGTGCCAGCAGTTTACCGGGACAGGAAGCTTTCTTT. The whole variable domain, remainder taken from reference TRBV28 and TRBJ1-1, is DVKVTQSSRYLVKRTGEKVFLECVQDMDHENMFWYRQDPGLGLRLIYFSYDVKMKEKGDIPEGYSVSREKKERFSLILESASTNQTSMYLCASSLPGQEAFFGQGTRLTVV.

This clonotype was counted only a few times. The chain is built from TRBV12-3 or TRBV12-4 and TRBJ1-1; a possible D gene is TRBD1 (6 bases). Trimming cost V 5 bases and J 9 bases, with 13 bases left between them. The CDR3 covers 12 residues. The CDR3 sequence: CASSRDTSKAFF. Written as DNA, the CDR3 is TGTGCCAGCAGTCGGGACACTTCAAAAGCTTTCTTT.

This clonotype was seen a handful of times. This sequence joins TRBV15 and TRBJ1-1; D gene ambiguous. The CDR3 consists of 12 residues. Germline CDR1 is LNHNV and CDR2 is YYDKDF (reference sequence). The V gene lost 0 bases and the J gene lost 7 bases, with 6 bases spanning the gap. CDR3: CATSRDEFEAFF. As DNA, the CDR3 is TGTGCCACCAGCAGAGATGAGTTTGAAGCTTTCTTT.

This clonotype was recorded many times. The CDR3 nucleotides read TGTGCCAGCAGTTTTGCGGGTTCAAACACTGAAGCTTTCTTT. Protein product: CASSFAGSNTEAFF. This chain uses TRBV27 with TRBJ1-1; D is ambiguous. This CDR3 is built from 14 residues. CDR1 is MNHEY and CDR2 is SMNVEV in the germline V gene (reference sequence). Trimming removed 3 bases from V and 2 bases from J, with 10 bases in between.

The CDR3 here is CSATGGGSSYNSPLHF. The DNA for the CDR3 is TGCAGTGCAACAGGGGGCGGAAGCTCCTATAATTCACCCCTCCACTTT. J is TRBJ1-6 and V is TRBV20-1; 9 bases map to TRBD1. J lost 0 bases, V lost 6 bases, and 6 bases had no gene match. Germline values: CDR1 DFQATT, CDR2 SNEGSKA (reference sequence). The CDR3 is 16 residues long.

The V gene is TRBV10-3, the J gene TRBJ1-1; D remains unclear. The V gene lost 4 bases and the J gene lost 2 bases, with 8 bases spanning the gap. CDR1 and CDR2 (germline): ENHRY, SYGVKD. The CDR3 sequence is 13 residues long. CDR3 in DNA: TGTGCCATCAGTGTCCGGGGTAACACTGAAGCTTTCTTT. The encoded protein is CAISVRGNTEAFF.

This clonotype has ten or more counts. The chain uses TRBV27 and TRBJ1-4; the match to TRBD1 covers 7 bases. Germline CDR1 reads MNHEY; CDR2 reads SMNVEV (reference sequence). Germline trimming cut 10 bases from V and 4 bases from J; bases unmatched to any gene: 9. This CDR3 comprises 14 residues. In DNA, the CDR3 is TGTGCCACCGCTTTGACAGGGCTTAATGAAAAACTGTTTTTT. Residues: CATALTGLNEKLFF.

This clonotype was seen a handful of times. The J gene is TRBJ1-2, the V gene TRBV28; D is uncertain. Germline V CDR1 and CDR2: MDHEN, SYDVKM. Deletions cut 6 bases from V and 4 bases from J, with 15 bases between. The CDR3 loop spans 14 amino acids. CDR3 loop: CASRPTAALYGYTF. For the CDR3, the DNA is TGTGCCAGCAGGCCGACGGCCGCTCTCTATGGCTACACCTTC.

The sample holds one count of this clonotype. The chain combines TRBV29-1 with TRBJ1-1; 8 bases agree with TRBD1. Looked up from germline, CDR1 is SQVTM and CDR2 is ANQGSEA. CDR3 length equals 12 residues. The V and J ends lost 5 bases and 5 bases, in that order; junction bases with no gene match: 4. As DNA, the CDR3 is TGCAGCGTTCTTCAGGGGGCTACTGAAGCTTTCTTT. Its protein product is CSVLQGATEAFF. Full variable domain (outside the CDR3, taken from reference TRBV29-1 and TRBJ1-1): SAVISQKPSRDICQRGTSLTIQCQVDSQVTMMFWYRQQPGQSLTLIATANQGSEATYESGFVIDKFPISRPNLTFSTLTVSNMSPEDSSIYLCSVLQGATEAFFGQGTRLTVV.

In its sample, this clonotype was seen a few times. V gene TRBV20-1 combines with J gene TRBJ2-7, with D possibly TRBD2 on 6 matching bases. Trimming left V 6 bases short and J 0 bases short, with 18 bases between. The CDR3 has 15 amino acids. From germline, CDR1 is DFQATT and CDR2 SNEGSKA (reference sequence). This chain's CDR3 is CSANKPRGGSYEQYF. CDR3 nucleotide sequence: TGCAGTGCCAACAAACCGCGGGGTGGCTCCTACGAGCAGTACTTC.

There are a few counts of this clonotype. The chain carries TRBV20-1 and TRBJ1-2; the D gene is possibly TRBD1 (6 bases). Germline V CDR1 and CDR2: DFQATT, SNEGSKA (reference sequence). The CDR3 is 14 amino acids. With 6 bases removed from V and 4 bases from J, the gap between germline ends came to 18 bases. CDR3 region: CSALFQGSSYGYTF. The CDR3 nucleotides read TGCAGTGCCCTCTTTCAGGGGTCGTCCTATGGCTACACCTTC.

In its sample, this clonotype was seen a few times. The chain combines TRBV7-9 with TRBJ2-5; 7 bases align to TRBD2. From germline, CDR1 is SEHNR and CDR2 FQNEAQ (reference sequence). Germline trimming cut 8 bases from V and 5 bases from J; bases unmatched to any gene: 17. The CDR3 sequence is 16 residues long. The CDR3 bases are TGTGCCAGCCCCCCCTCCGGACTAGACCACCGGGAGACCCAGTACTTC. Its protein is CASPPSGLDHRETQYF.

This clonotype has a handful of counts. The chain couples TRBV3-1 to TRBJ1-2; possibly TRBD1 for D (5 bases). The CDR3 runs to 13 residues. V lost 4 bases and J lost 10, with 16 bases in between. Germline V gene data show CDR1 as LGHDT and CDR2 as YNNKEL (reference sequence). The DNA for the CDR3 is TGTGCCAGCAGCCCCGGGGGGAGGGCGGACTACACCTTC. Translation gives CASSPGGRADYTF.

The chain carries TRBV29-1 and TRBJ1-1, with D perhaps TRBD1 (5 bases). Looked up from germline, CDR1 is SQVTM and CDR2 is ANQGSEA. Trimming stripped 4 bases from V and 3 bases from J, with 12 bases between. The CDR3 has 13 residues. The CDR3 DNA sequence: TGCAGCGTTGCCCCCAGAGGGGACACTGAAGCTTTCTTT. Amino acid sequence: CSVAPRGDTEAFF.

This clonotype was detected many times. The chain recombines TRBV7-9 with TRBJ2-5; D call uncertain. V was trimmed by 6 bases and J by 4 bases, leaving 12 bases between them. Germline assignment: CDR1 SEHNR and CDR2 FQNEAQ (reference sequence). This CDR3 is built from 13 residues. The CDR3 region is CASSLAGAETQYF. The CDR3 nucleotides read TGTGCCAGCAGTTTGGCTGGAGCAGAGACCCAGTACTTC. Filled out from reference TRBV7-9 and TRBJ2-5, the complete variable domain reads DTGVSQNPRHKITKRGQNVTFRCDPISEHNRLYWYRQTLGQGPEFLTYFQNEAQLEKSRLLSDRFSAERPKGSFSTLEIQRTEQGDSAMYLCASSLAGAETQYFGPGTRLLVL.

The chain links TRBV6-5 to TRBJ2-2; TRBD2 is a possible D gene (5 bases). Trimming removed 0 bases from V and 2 bases from J, with 13 bases in between. CDR1 and CDR2 (germline): MNHEY, SVGAGI. The CDR3 runs to 17 residues. CDR3 residues: CASSYSASRLNTGELFF. In nucleotides, the CDR3 is TGTGCCAGCAGTTACTCGGCTAGCCGCCTTAACACCGGGGAGCTGTTTTTT.

This clonotype was counted between two and nine times. V gene TRBV5-6 combines with J gene TRBJ2-7, with D maybe TRBD1 (5 bases). Germline loops: CDR1 SGHDT, CDR2 YYEEEE. Trimming pared 2 bases from V and 2 bases from J, leaving 8 bases between. CDR3 size: 13 residues. The CDR3 nucleotides are TGTGCCAGCAGCTTTCAGGGTGCCTACGAGCAGTACTTC. Translating gives CASSFQGAYEQYF.

V and J are TRBV3-1 and TRBJ1-2; 8 bases are shared with TRBD1. This CDR3 has 14 amino acids. Trimming took 4 bases from V and 5 from J; bases not matched to a gene: 6. Germline V lookup: CDR1 LGHDT, CDR2 YNNKEL (reference sequence). CDR3 DNA: TGTGCCAGCAGCCGAGGGACAGGACCTTATGGCTACACCTTC. Its protein product is CASSRGTGPYGYTF. Variable domain in full (rest from reference TRBV3-1 and TRBJ1-2): DTAVSQTPKYLVTQMGNDKSIKCEQNLGHDTMYWYKQDSKKFLKIMFSYNNKELIINETVPNRFSPKSPDKAHLNLHINSLELGDSAVYFCASSRGTGPYGYTFGSGTRLTVV.

This clonotype appeared many times. The chain couples TRBV28 to TRBJ1-1, with 8 bases matching TRBD1. Germline V lookup: CDR1 MDHEN, CDR2 SYDVKM. Trimming cost V 4 bases and J 4 bases; bases outside gene matches: 2. The CDR3 is 13 residues long. The CDR3 bases are TGTGCCAGCAGTTATACAGGGGGCACTGAAGCTTTCTTT. Translating it yields CASSYTGGTEAFF.

The sample holds many counts of this clonotype. J is TRBJ1-4 and V is TRBV28, with no clear D. The germline V gene encodes CDR1 MDHEN and CDR2 SYDVKM. This CDR3 is built from 16 residues. Trimming cost V 5 bases and J 4 bases, with 17 bases left between them. The CDR3 region has the DNA TGTGCCAGCAGTAAGACGGTTGAAGTTTTTAATGAAAAACTGTTTTTT. Amino acids: CASSKTVEVFNEKLFF.

The chain uses TRBV14 and TRBJ2-6; no clear D gene. The germline gives CDR1 SGHDN, CDR2 FVKESK. This CDR3 has 16 residues. Trimming took 4 bases from V and 0 from J, leaving 10 bases between them. The CDR3 sequence is CASSRSGFSGANVLTF. Here the CDR3 DNA reads TGTGCCAGCAGCCGGAGTGGTTTCTCTGGGGCCAACGTCCTGACTTTC.

This clonotype was observed a handful of times. The genes are TRBV20-1 and TRBJ2-5, with D unclear. Germline loops: CDR1 DFQATT, CDR2 SNEGSKA (reference sequence). The CDR3 loop spans 12 amino acids. V was shortened by 4 bases and J by 5 bases, with 11 bases between the two germline ends. The CDR3 here is CSANRKGETQYF. In nucleotides, the CDR3 is TGCAGTGCTAACAGAAAAGGGGAGACCCAGTACTTC.

This clonotype was observed a handful of times. The chain links TRBV15 to TRBJ2-5; maybe TRBD1 (6 bases). Between the trimmed V and J ends, which lost 3 bases and 5 bases, there was a span of 7 bases. Germline values: CDR1 LNHNV, CDR2 YYDKDF (reference sequence). This CDR3 has 12 residues. The CDR3 bases are TGTGCCACCAGCAGGAGGGGGGAGACCCAGTACTTC. The encoded protein is CATSRRGETQYF.

This clonotype was recorded at least ten times. The chain carries TRBV5-1 and TRBJ2-7, with 8 positions matching TRBD1. The CDR3 sequence is 14 residues long. Germline assignment: CDR1 SGHRS and CDR2 YFSETQ. After removal of 0 bases from V and 5 bases from J, the junction contained 4 bases not matched to a gene. CDR3: CASSLGQGADEQYF. Written as DNA, the CDR3 is TGCGCCAGCAGCTTGGGTCAGGGGGCAGACGAGCAGTACTTC.

The chain is built from TRBV4-2 and TRBJ2-5; 7 bases are shared with TRBD2. The CDR3 extends over 16 amino acids. V trimming: 1 base; J trimming: 5 bases; junction bases outside the gene matches: 10. Germline V gene sequence: CDR1 LGHNA, CDR2 YNFKEQ. Here the CDR3 reads CASSQAPRAGSETQYF. CDR3 DNA: TGTGCCAGCAGCCAAGCTCCTAGAGCGGGAAGTGAGACCCAGTACTTC.

This rearrangement joins TRBV9 to TRBJ1-1, with 7 bases matching TRBD1. V shed 3 bases, J shed 4 bases, and the junction held 9 bases outside the gene matches. CDR1 is SGDLS, CDR2 YYNGEE, per germline. There are 15 residues in the CDR3. The CDR3 reads CASSAPGQTFTEAFF. Written as DNA, the CDR3 is TGTGCCAGCAGCGCCCCGGGACAGACATTCACTGAAGCTTTCTTT.

As regards this clonotype: At one boundary the junction diverges from the germline segment, which might be a read error. V is TRBV2 and J is TRBJ2-7; D is undetermined. This CDR3 has 13 amino acids. Germline V lookup: CDR1 SNHLY, CDR2 FYNNEI. The CDR3 sequence is CASCDTTDYEQYF. In nucleotides, the CDR3 is TGTGCCAGCTGTGACACCACCGACTACGAGCAGTACTTC.